The subject of this entry is one T cell receptor beta chain. Its antigen is not known. Original processing methods: The study took CDR3 differences across clinicopathological groups and made a distant-metastasis classifier for papillary thyroid cancer from them. TCRdb re-analyzed the PCR reads using MiXCR. What appears here as the V and J calls and clone size reflects TCRdb's work, not the paper's. The table has around 4,700 clones, about 24% seen once. The record originates from a study of metastatic and nonmetastatic thyroid tumors. On the study more broadly: The study looked at repertoires side by side in blood and in tumor or nodule tissue from malignant and benign thyroid patients.

The CDR3 has 13 amino acids. V lost 4 bases and J lost 3, with 7 bases in between. The germline CDR1 and CDR2 sequences are MDHEN and SYDVKM. Treatment of any kind had been given to no patient before thyroid surgery. Overall study findings and caveats: Reports indicated that malignant thyroid tumors showed significantly higher TCR beta diversity than benign nodules did, in blood and tumor.

The sequence came from a male donor with papillary thyroid cancer or a benign thyroid nodule (not recorded which). Some clones in this sample may be carry-over from other donors' samples. Sequenced input: tumor tissue. J is TRBJ2-1 and V is TRBV28; D gene ambiguous. In nucleotides, the CDR3 is TGTGCCAGCAGTTCTCTAGACTACAATGAGCAGTTCTTC. Protein: CASSSLDYNEQFF. Using reference TRBV28 and TRBJ2-1 for the parts outside the CDR3, the full variable domain is DVKVTQSSRYLVKRTGEKVFLECVQDMDHENMFWYRQDPGLGLRLIYFSYDVKMKEKGDIPEGYSVSREKKERFSLILESASTNQTSMYLCASSSLDYNEQFFGPGTRLTVL.